The TCR beta chain under discussion was sequenced for a study of cytomegalovirus exposure and HLA in healthy donors. 60 Vbeta and 13 Jbeta primers were used in PCR. The repertoire was sequenced with immunoSEQ multiplex PCR; TCRdb's copy has only in-frame clones and lacks some. This sample has approximately 52,000 clones, with 75% to 80% found just once. The CDR3 totals 15 residues. V gave up 8 bases and J gave up 0 bases, with 15 bases separating them. This receptor was identified in a female donor in good health and CMV-seronegative. Material: PBMCs. This chain connects TRBV5-3 to TRBJ2-1; tentative D call: TRBD2 (6 bases). TRBV5-3 is noted as an ORF with a role that remains uncertain. CDR3 residues: CASPARGSSYNEQFF. The CDR3 coding sequence is TGTGCCAGCCCCGCACGGGGGAGCTCCTACAATGAGCAGTTCTTC.